This TCR beta chain was profiled in a study of response to subunit inactivated influenza vaccine. The study, taken as a whole, reports: The authors put forward the suggestion that each seasonal influenza vaccination may bring in only a limited number of new T cells.

Of note for this clonotype: Its antigen is unidentified. An end of the junction does not agree with germline; a read error may underlie this.

The germline V gene encodes CDR1 SGHDT and CDR2 YYEEEE. The CDR3 runs 14 residues. TCRdb called the RT-PCR reads again in MiXCR, with one record for every CDR3 protein. The sample includes about 800,000 distinct CDR3 sequences, around 20% seen only once; the top ten take 10%. The sample was PBMCs from blood, taken approximately 5 days after vaccination. V is TRBV5-6 and J is TRBJ2-5; D unclear. This sequence originates from a man aged 50-60 years who received an inactivated influenza vaccine. As DNA, the CDR3 is TGTGCCAGCAGCAGTCACAAAATAAGAGAGGCCCAGTACTTC. Translation: CASSSHKIREAQYF.